This T cell receptor (beta chain) originates from a study of T cell repertoires in aging, cancer and after chemotherapy. A mixed TRB-A/B primer pool amplified rearranged TRB by multiplex touch-down PCR. MiXCR, applied by TCRdb to the multiplex PCR reads, yields one record per CDR3 protein. This table has about 5,300 distinct CDR3 sequences, 35% to 50% appearing once. Trimming removed 0 bases at V and 10 bases at J, with 7 bases between. Germline CDR1 GTSNPN, CDR2 SVGIG (reference sequence). The CDR3 runs 11 residues. TCR beta rearrangements were amplified from peripheral blood genomic DNA. J is TRBJ2-1 and V is TRBV30; D unresolved. This TCR was sampled from a human donor with a blood cancer. The sample consisted of blood. CDR3 amino acids: CAWSVETEQFF. In DNA form, the CDR3 reads TGTGCCTGGAGTGTAGAGACCGAGCAGTTCTTC. The entire variable domain, with the rest obtained from reference TRBV30 and TRBJ2-1, is as follows: SQTIHQWPATLVQPVGSPLSLECTVEGTSNPNLYWYRQAAGRGLQLLFYSVGIGQISSEVPQNLSASRPQDRQFILSSKKLLLSDSGFYLCAWSVETEQFFGPGTRLTVL.